The present T cell receptor (beta chain) was sequenced within a study of shared clonotypes between healthy human individuals. V was pared by 2 bases and J by 1 base, with 5 bases between. In germline, CDR1 is KGHSH, CDR2 LQKENI. There are 14 residues in the CDR3. Some clones are missing from TCRdb's copy, which holds only in-frame ones; the method was immunoSEQ multiplex PCR. This sample has about 600,000 clones, with roughly 98% found just once. CD8 cells regarded as naive lacked CD45RO, were positively chosen for CCR7, and omitted terminally differentiated effector memory CD45RA+ cells. The V and J genes are TRBV18 and TRBJ2-2; no clear D gene. The sequenced sample was naive CD8+ T cells sorted from blood. This receptor was taken from a man aged 30-40 years in good health. The CDR3 reads CASSPSVNTGELFF. CDR3 bases: TGTGCCAGCTCACCAAGTGTGAACACCGGGGAGCTGTTTTTT.